The 31 T cell receptor beta chains below were found in one sample sequenced in a study of blood T cells in healthy people across ages. Then a second PCR, running roughly 7 to 11 cycles, was carried out with a sample-barcoded 5' primer and a J-beta primer mix. MiXCR, applied by TCRdb to the 5' RACE reads, yields one record per CDR3 protein. Of roughly 2 million distinct CDR3 sequences in the sample, roughly 50% were seen once. Sequencing input: blood. The receptors shown here come from a woman between 40 and 50 years old in good health.

V is TRBV6-1 and J is TRBJ1-5, with D possibly matching TRBD1 (5 bases). Deletions cut 2 bases from V and 7 bases from J, with 15 bases between. The CDR3 length is 15 residues. CDR1 and CDR2 from the germline V gene are MNHNS and SASEGT. CDR3 residues: CASSEMGQGRQPQHF. CDR3 nucleotide sequence: TGTGCCAGCAGTGAAATGGGGCAGGGCCGGCAGCCCCAGCATTTT.

The V gene is TRBV20-1, the J gene TRBJ2-2; 8 nucleotides match TRBD2. Losses at the gene ends were 3 bases for V and 7 bases for J; bases not matched to a gene: 10. The CDR3 contains 15 residues. The V gene's germline CDR1 is DFQATT and CDR2 SNEGSKA (reference sequence). CDR3 loop: CSASFRGGYNGELFF. The CDR3 nucleotides read TGCAGTGCTAGCTTCCGGGGGGGCTATAACGGGGAGCTGTTTTTT.

V is TRBV24-1 and J is TRBJ1-6; 7 nucleotides agree with TRBD1. Trimming cost V 5 bases and J 8 bases; bases outside gene matches: 11. The length of the CDR3 is 16 residues. Germline loops: CDR1 KGHDR, CDR2 SFDVKD. DNA of the CDR3: TGTGCCACCAGTGTTTATAGAGACAGGGCGGATTCACCCCTCCACTTT. This encodes CATSVYRDRADSPLHF.

Comment on this clonotype: The junction departs from germline at one end; a sequencing error may be responsible. V usage is TRBV20-1 and J usage is TRBJ1-2; D is unclear. The CDR3 runs to 12 residues. Germline V gene lookup returns CDR1 DFQATT and CDR2 SNEGSKA (reference sequence). The CDR3 sequence: CSARVPGSGYTF. CDR3 sequence (DNA): TGCAGTGCCAGAGTCCCGGGATCGGGCTACACCTTC.

V gene TRBV29-1 combines with J gene TRBJ2-1; D may be TRBD2 (7 bases). The germline CDR1 and CDR2 sequences are SQVTM and ANQGSEA. V lost 2 bases and J lost 4, with 12 bases in between. The CDR3 has 14 amino acids. DNA for the CDR3: TGCAGCGTTGAAACAGGGAGGGGATACAATGAGCAGTTCTTC. Translating gives CSVETGRGYNEQFF.

This chain links TRBV6-1 with TRBJ1-5; 9 bases fit TRBD1. The CDR3 length is 15 residues. J gave up 4 bases and V 9 bases, and 10 bases lay outside the gene matches. CDR1 is MNHNS and CDR2 is SASEGT in the germline V gene. Here the CDR3 reads CASMERDRANQPQHF. The CDR3 DNA reads TGTGCCAGTATGGAGAGGGACAGGGCGAATCAGCCCCAGCATTTT.

About this clonotype itself: Compared with germline, one end of the junction differs, possibly owing to a read error. This chain's CDR3 is CASSQAGAQYF. CDR3 nucleotide sequence: TGTGCCAGCAGCCAAGCGGGGGCGCAGTATTTT. This chain joins TRBV4-1 and TRBJ2-5, with TRBD2 matching over 8 bases. The closer fit of TRBJ2-3 to the DNA end suggests the J call may be wrong. The CDR3 contains 11 residues. Germline V lookup: CDR1 MGHRA, CDR2 YSYEKL.

V usage is TRBV27 and J usage is TRBJ1-2, with 8 bases aligning to TRBD1. V shed 5 bases and J 3 bases; nucleotides not matched to a gene: 14. The CDR3 contains 17 residues. Germline CDR1 and CDR2: MNHEY and SMNVEV (reference sequence). CDR3 protein: CASSPTGGQGAHYGYTF. DNA for the CDR3: TGTGCCAGCAGTCCAACCGGGGGGCAGGGGGCACACTATGGCTACACCTTC.

This clonotype was observed a handful of times. The chain links TRBV7-9 to TRBJ2-7, with 7 positions matching TRBD1. This CDR3 spans 14 amino acids. The germline gives CDR1 SEHNR, CDR2 FQNEAQ (reference sequence). With V trimmed by 5 bases and J by 3 bases, 7 bases remained unmatched. CDR3 residues: CASSPPRQGYEQYF. CDR3 in DNA: TGTGCCAGCAGCCCGCCTAGACAGGGCTACGAGCAGTACTTC.

The rearrangement links TRBV5-1 to TRBJ2-5, with TRBD2 as a possible D gene (6 bases). This CDR3 is built from 13 residues. CDR1 is SGHRS, CDR2 YFSETQ, per germline. V was shortened by 4 bases and J by 4 bases, with 11 bases between the two germline ends. The CDR3 sequence is CASSTAGPETQYF. CDR3 in DNA: TGCGCCAGCAGCACGGCGGGGCCAGAGACCCAGTACTTC.

The chain is built from TRBV5-6 and TRBJ1-2, with D maybe TRBD1 (5 bases). Per the germline V gene, CDR1 is SGHDT and CDR2 is YYEEEE. The V end lost 2 bases, the J end lost 3 bases, and 11 bases lay between the germline ends. CDR3 length: 14 residues. CDR3 sequence reads: CASSFPGFYYGYTF. The CDR3 region has the DNA TGTGCCAGCAGCTTTCCAGGGTTTTACTATGGCTACACCTTC.

This clonotype has only a few counts. V is TRBV2 and J is TRBJ2-7, with D possibly matching TRBD2 (6 bases). This CDR3 contains 14 residues. Trimming cost V 6 bases and J 1 base, with 13 bases left between them. Germline CDR1 and CDR2: SNHLY and FYNNEI. DNA for the CDR3: TGTGCCAGCAGCGACCCACGGGGGTCCTACGAGCAGTACTTC. This gives the protein CASSDPRGSYEQYF.

This clonotype was counted between two and nine times. This rearrangement joins TRBV29-1 to TRBJ1-2, with 7 nucleotides matching TRBD1. This CDR3 has 13 amino acids. The germline V gene encodes CDR1 SQVTM and CDR2 ANQGSEA. The J segment lost 4 bases and the V segment lost 7 bases, leaving 9 bases of the junction unmatched. In nucleotides, the CDR3 is TGCAGCGCGTACCGGGACAGAGTCTATGGCTACACCTTC. Its protein product is CSAYRDRVYGYTF.

This clonotype was counted a few times. This chain joins TRBV7-2 and TRBJ1-2, with no clear D. The CDR3 sequence is 13 residues long. V was trimmed by 3 bases and J by 3 bases, leaving 8 bases between them. Per the germline V gene, CDR1 is SGHTA and CDR2 is FQGNSA. The CDR3 reads CASSFSPDYGYTF. DNA of the CDR3: TGTGCCAGCAGCTTTAGCCCGGACTATGGCTACACCTTC. Filled out from reference TRBV7-2 and TRBJ1-2, the complete variable domain reads GAGVSQSPSNKVTEKGKDVELRCDPISGHTALYWYRQSLGQGLEFLIYFQGNSAPDKSGLPSDRFSAERTGGSVSTLTIQRTQQEDSAVYLCASSFSPDYGYTFGSGTRLTVV.

J is TRBJ2-3 and V is TRBV20-1, with a possible D match to TRBD2 (5 bases). The CDR3 length is 12 residues. The germline V and J ends were trimmed by 3 bases and 5 bases, with 9 bases remaining between them. Germline V lookup: CDR1 DFQATT, CDR2 SNEGSKA (reference sequence). CDR3 sequence: CSASLGEDTQYF. The CDR3, as DNA: TGCAGTGCTAGCCTCGGGGAAGATACGCAGTATTTT.

There are a few counts of this clonotype. The chain joins TRBV10-3 to TRBJ2-1, with TRBD1 identical over 9 bases. V shed 2 bases, J shed 12 bases, and the junction held 20 bases outside the gene matches. Germline V CDR1 and CDR2: ENHRY, SYGVKD. This CDR3 comprises 18 residues. The CDR3 sequence is CAISEPTGGFKGGEGQFF. CDR3 in DNA: TGTGCCATCAGTGAGCCCACAGGGGGCTTTAAGGGGGGCGAGGGGCAGTTCTTC.

This clonotype occurred a few times. The J gene is TRBJ2-5, the V gene TRBV4-1, with D possibly matching TRBD1 (6 bases). The CDR3 totals 16 residues. Trimming removed 1 base from V and 0 bases from J, with 12 bases in between. CDR1 is MGHRA and CDR2 is YSYEKL in the germline V gene. Here the CDR3 DNA reads TGCGCCAGCAGCCAAGTTCGGACAGTAAACCAAGAGACCCAGTACTTC. As protein: CASSQVRTVNQETQYF.

In this sample, this clonotype turned up a few times. This chain connects TRBV27 to TRBJ1-4; D remains ambiguous. V was pared by 3 bases and J by 2 bases, with 10 bases between. Germline assignment: CDR1 MNHEY and CDR2 SMNVEV (reference sequence). CDR3 length: 15 amino acids. This chain's CDR3 is CASSLVPVTNEKLFF. The CDR3 coding sequence is TGTGCCAGCAGTTTGGTTCCGGTTACTAATGAAAAACTGTTTTTT.

The CDR3 bases are TGTGCCAGCAGTGCCAGACAGGAGGGGTACGAGCAGTACTTC. Amino acid sequence: CASSARQEGYEQYF. The V call is TRBV2, the J call TRBJ2-7; the D gene could be TRBD1 or TRBD2 (6 bases each). Germline CDR1 SNHLY, CDR2 FYNNEI. V was clipped by 4 bases and J by 4 bases, with 14 bases between them. This CDR3 region has 14 residues.

CDR3 in amino acids: CASRQGQGAVSGANVLTF. For the CDR3, the DNA is TGTGCCAGCAGGCAGGGACAGGGGGCTGTCTCTGGGGCCAACGTCCTGACTTTC. V is TRBV2 and J is TRBJ2-6, with 12 bases that match TRBD1. From germline, CDR1 is SNHLY and CDR2 FYNNEI. V trimming: 6 bases; J trimming: 0 bases; junction bases outside the gene matches: 6. CDR3 length: 18 amino acids.

The CDR3 loop reads CASSLGLFSSYEQYF. The CDR3, as DNA: TGTGCCAGCAGCTTGGGCCTCTTCTCTTCCTACGAGCAGTACTTC. The genes are TRBV7-8 and TRBJ2-7; unclear D gene. The CDR3 is made up of 15 amino acids. The germline V and J ends were trimmed by 3 bases and 1 base, with 13 bases remaining between them. The germline CDR1 and CDR2 sequences are SGHVS and FQNEAQ.

A remark on this clonotype: One end of the junction does not line up with germline, which may come from a read error. The chain joins TRBV7-7 to TRBJ2-1; D is unresolved. Per germline, CDR1 SSHAT and CDR2 FNYEAQ (reference sequence). This CDR3 is built from 13 residues. CDR3 in amino acids: CASSLDIRREQFF. CDR3 coding DNA: TGTGCTAGCAGCTTAGATATACGTCGTGAGCAGTTCTTC.

A single count supports this clonotype. The V gene is TRBV7-9, the J gene TRBJ2-7; D is possibly TRBD1 (6 bases). Germline lookup yields CDR1 SEHNR and CDR2 FQNEAQ (reference sequence). This CDR3 region has 16 residues. V was pared by 2 bases and J by 0 bases, with 14 bases between. CDR3 nucleotides: TGTGCCAGCAGCTTAATGAGAACGGACAGCTCCTACGAGCAGTACTTC. Amino acid sequence: CASSLMRTDSSYEQYF.

The V call is TRBV7-8, the J call TRBJ2-7; the D is unclear. This CDR3 is built from 11 residues. CDR1 is SGHVS, CDR2 FQNEAQ, per germline. The CDR3 sequence is CSSSGGYEQYF. DNA of the CDR3: TGTTCTTCGTCAGGTGGTTACGAGCAGTACTTC.

This clonotype was observed a few times. The chain recombines TRBV12-3 or TRBV12-4 with TRBJ1-1; D is uncertain. Trimming removed 5 bases from V and 1 base from J, with 8 bases in between. The CDR3 is 13 amino acids. CDR3 nucleotides: TGTGCCAGCAGTGCCCGCTGGAACACTGAAGCTTTCTTT. Its protein product is CASSARWNTEAFF.

V and J are TRBV2 and TRBJ1-2; 7 bases align to TRBD1. CDR1 is SNHLY and CDR2 is FYNNEI in the germline V gene. V dropped 2 bases and J dropped 4; count of bases not matched to a gene: 4. The CDR3 is 14 amino acids. The DNA for the CDR3 is TGTGCCAGCAGTGAATCAGGGGGACGCTATGGCTACACCTTC. This translates into CASSESGGRYGYTF. The complete variable domain, with remaining parts taken from reference TRBV2 and TRBJ1-2, reads EPEVTQTPSHQVTQMGQEVILRCVPISNHLYFYWYRQILGQKVEFLVSFYNNEISEKSEIFDDQFSVERPDGSNFTLKIRSTKLEDSAMYFCASSESGGRYGYTFGSGTRLTVV.

The V gene is TRBV12-3 or TRBV12-4, the J gene TRBJ2-4; D call uncertain. The better agreement between TRBJ2-5 and the DNA end casts doubt on the J call. This CDR3 comprises 14 residues. CDR3 in DNA: TGTGCCAGCACCGCTAGGGCAGCTACAGCGACCCAGTACTTC. It specifies CASTARAATATQYF.

The rearrangement joins TRBV4-1 to TRBJ2-1; D is unclear. Trimming cost V 1 base and J 1 base, with 8 bases left between them. This CDR3 is 15 amino acids long. In germline, CDR1 is MGHRA, CDR2 YSYEKL. The CDR3 DNA is TGCGCCAGCAGCCAAGTGCTTTTGTCCTACAATGAGCAGTTCTTC. It specifies CASSQVLLSYNEQFF.

This chain connects TRBV12-3 or TRBV12-4 to TRBJ2-4; a weak D match, TRBD2 (5 bases). This CDR3 has 14 residues. Between the trimmed V and J ends, which lost 6 bases and 6 bases, there was a span of 15 bases. The CDR3 DNA reads TGTGCCAGCAGGTTGGGAGCGTTGGGAAACATTCAGTACTTC. Protein sequence: CASRLGALGNIQYF.

The V and J genes are TRBV10-1 and TRBJ2-7; D call uncertain. Trimming removed 2 bases at V and 3 bases at J, with 14 bases between. This CDR3 contains 15 residues. CDR1 and CDR2 from the germline V gene are WNHNN and SYGVQD (reference sequence). CDR3 nucleotides: TGCGCCAGCAGTGAGGATAGGACGTCAAGCTACGAGCAGTACTTC. It encodes CASSEDRTSSYEQYF.

The rearrangement uses TRBV28 and TRBJ1-5; no definite D call. Germline V gene lookup returns CDR1 MDHEN and CDR2 SYDVKM. Trimming removed 5 bases from V and 4 bases from J, with 9 bases in between. The CDR3 has 13 amino acids. This CDR3 is CASSPVLNQPQHF. The CDR3 nucleotides are TGTGCCAGCAGTCCCGTCCTTAATCAGCCCCAGCATTTT.